One and the same sample provided the 5 T cell receptor beta chains below, sequenced in a study of cytotoxic CD8 clonotypes in ibrutinib-treated CLL. Profiled with immunoSEQ multiplex PCR; TCRdb holds only in-frame clones, not every one. Among around 150,000 clones listed, over 75% were seen once. Here the sequenced sample was PBMCs, taken at disease progression, from a patient treated with ibrutinib. The receptors derive from a human donor with chronic lymphocytic leukemia.

V gene TRBV10-3 combines with J gene TRBJ2-7, with TRBD1 matching over 7 bases. The V gene end was trimmed by 6 bases and the J gene end by 1 base; junction bases not matched to a gene: 9. Per the germline V gene, CDR1 is ENHRY and CDR2 is SYGVKD. The CDR3 is made up of 15 amino acids. In nucleotides, the CDR3 is TGTGCCATCAGCCCCGGGGACAGTAGTTCCTACGAGCAGTACTTC. Its protein product is CAISPGDSSSYEQYF.

V and J are TRBV19 and TRBJ1-4, with 8 bases that match TRBD1. This CDR3 spans 15 amino acids. Trimming at V came to 5 bases and at J to 7 bases, leaving 9 bases not matched to a gene. The germline V gene encodes CDR1 LNHDA and CDR2 SQIVND (reference sequence). CDR3 bases: TGTGCCAGTAGTGCCGGACAGGGAGGGGCTGAAAAACTGTTTTTT. Its protein is CASSAGQGGAEKLFF.

This clone was seen just once. This chain joins TRBV7-9 and TRBJ2-5, with 7 nucleotides matching TRBD2. V shed 6 bases and J 4 bases; nucleotides not matched to a gene: 14. The CDR3 spans 16 residues. Per the germline V gene, CDR1 is SEHNR and CDR2 is FQNEAQ (reference sequence). The CDR3 reads CASSHTPGVAGETQYF. DNA for the CDR3: TGTGCCAGCAGTCATACCCCCGGGGTAGCGGGAGAGACCCAGTACTTC. The whole variable domain, filled in from reference TRBV7-9 and TRBJ2-5, reads DTGVSQNPRHKITKRGQNVTFRCDPISEHNRLYWYRQTLGQGPEFLTYFQNEAQLEKSRLLSDRFSAERPKGSFSTLEIQRTEQGDSAMYLCASSHTPGVAGETQYFGPGTRLLVL.

This chain links TRBV28 with TRBJ2-5; D remains unclear. Germline CDR1 and CDR2: MDHEN and SYDVKM. V lost 5 bases and J 5 bases, leaving 15 bases between the germline ends. This CDR3 is 14 amino acids long. The CDR3 DNA follows: TGTGCCAGCAGTCCCCCTGGTCTCGGGGAGACCCAGTACTTC. Its translation is CASSPPGLGETQYF.

The gene calls are TRBV9 and TRBJ2-1; 9 bases align to TRBD2. The CDR3 covers 18 residues. Trimming took 4 bases from V and 8 from J; bases not matched to a gene: 19. The germline CDR1 and CDR2 sequences are SGDLS and YYNGEE. CDR3 DNA: TGTGCCAGCAGCTCAGAGATAGCGGGAGAGGTCTATCGGGATGAGCAGTTCTTC. Its protein is CASSSEIAGEVYRDEQFF.